This TCR beta chain derives from a study of shared clonotypes between healthy human individuals. Details on this clone: The sample carries other DNA sequences with the same CDR3.

V lost 1 base to trimming and J lost 4 bases; unmatched junction nucleotides: 4. The length of the CDR3 is 15 residues. The germline V gene has CDR1 SGHRS and CDR2 YFSETQ. Measured with immunoSEQ multiplex PCR; TCRdb has only the in-frame clones, and not every one. The table lists over 400,000 clones, 95% to 97% of them singletons. The TCR sequence derives from a young woman in good health. The chain has TRBV5-1 and TRBJ2-1; 8 nucleotides match TRBD2. Input material: naive CD4+ T cells sorted from blood. Indicated subset: CD45RA+ positively selected. As DNA, the CDR3 is TGCGCCAGCAGCTTGTCAAGCGGGGGATACAATGAGCAGTTCTTC. It specifies CASSLSSGGYNEQFF.